This is a list of T cell receptor beta chains from one sample in a study of ipilimumab plus nivolumab after autologous stem cell transplantation. Measured with immunoSEQ multiplex PCR; TCRdb has only the in-frame clones, and not every one. The sample holds about 12,000 clones, roughly three quarters seen once. Sequenced material: PBMCs, taken in a trial of ipilimumab plus nivolumab as post-transplant consolidation. The receptors shown here come from a male donor with diffuse large B-cell lymphoma. Each CDR3 is given with its conserved first and last residue. A D gene is named only where the DNA matches it firmly. Not every row has a clone size; where given, it reads once, few, many or a size class.

j_call: TRBJ2-3; cdr3_length: 14; clone_size: few; v_call: TRBV15; d_call: TRBD1; cdr3_nt: TGTGCCACCAGCGTCAGACAGGGGACAGATACGCAGTATTTT; cdr3_aa: CATSVRQGTDTQYF
j_call: TRBJ1-3; cdr3_length: 16; clone_size: NA; v_call: TRBV5-1; d_call: NA; cdr3_nt: TGCGCCAGCAGCTTGGCCGAGAGGGGACATGGAAACACCATATATTTT; cdr3_aa: CASSLAERGHGNTIYF
j_call: TRBJ2-7; cdr3_length: 11; clone_size: once; v_call: TRBV20-1; d_call: NA; cdr3_nt: TGCAGTGCTAGTTGGGCCCTGGAGCAGTACTTC; cdr3_aa: CSASWALEQYF
j_call: TRBJ2-1; cdr3_length: 16; clone_size: NA; v_call: TRBV5-8; d_call: TRBD2; cdr3_nt: TGTGCCAGCAGCTTGCTGCCGGGAGGGGTTGGCAATGAGCAGTTCTTC; cdr3_aa: CASSLLPGGVGNEQFF
j_call: TRBJ1-2; cdr3_length: 18; clone_size: NA; v_call: TRBV11-2; d_call: NA; cdr3_nt: TGTGCCAGCAGCTTAGCCCGACAACCGGGACATATGAACTATGGCTACACCTTC; cdr3_aa: CASSLARQPGHMNYGYTF
j_call: TRBJ1-5; cdr3_length: 15; clone_size: many; v_call: TRBV4-3; d_call: NA; cdr3_nt: TGCGCCAGCAGCCCGTCTACAGGGATCAATCAGCCCCAGCATTTT; cdr3_aa: CASSPSTGINQPQHF
j_call: TRBJ2-5; cdr3_length: 11; clone_size: NA; v_call: TRBV5-4; d_call: NA; cdr3_nt: TGTGCCAGCAGCTTGGAGGAGACCCAGTACTTC; cdr3_aa: CASSLEETQYF
j_call: TRBJ2-7; cdr3_length: 13; clone_size: NA; v_call: TRBV5-6; d_call: TRBD1; cdr3_nt: TGTGCCAGCACCTCGACAGGGAACTACGAGCAGTACTTC; cdr3_aa: CASTSTGNYEQYF
j_call: TRBJ1-1; cdr3_length: 12; clone_size: large; v_call: TRBV19; d_call: NA; cdr3_nt: TGTGCCACGAGGTTTTCGGGGACTGAAGCTTTCTTT; cdr3_aa: CATRFSGTEAFF
j_call: TRBJ2-7; cdr3_length: 12; clone_size: NA; v_call: TRBV7-9; d_call: NA; cdr3_nt: TGTGCCAGCAGCTTTTCCGCTTACGAGCAGTACTTC; cdr3_aa: CASSFSAYEQYF
j_call: TRBJ2-1; cdr3_length: 14; clone_size: few; v_call: TRBV7-6; d_call: NA; cdr3_nt: TGTGCCAGCAGCTTAGAGGGGAGTAGTAATGAGCAGTTCTTC; cdr3_aa: CASSLEGSSNEQFF
j_call: TRBJ1-5; cdr3_length: 16; clone_size: NA; v_call: TRBV27; d_call: NA; cdr3_nt: TGTGCCAGCAGTTCCCGAGGGGCCACGACCAGACAGCCCCAGCATTTT; cdr3_aa: CASSSRGATTRQPQHF
j_call: TRBJ2-5; cdr3_length: 13; clone_size: many; v_call: TRBV25-1; d_call: NA; cdr3_nt: TGTGCCAGCAGTGACCCCATACAAGAGACCCAGTACTTC; cdr3_aa: CASSDPIQETQYF
j_call: TRBJ1-4; cdr3_length: 19; clone_size: NA; v_call: TRBV27; d_call: TRBD1; cdr3_nt: TGTGCCAGCAGTTTAAATCCGGGACAGGGGTTTGATCCTACTGAAAAACTGTTTTTT; cdr3_aa: CASSLNPGQGFDPTEKLFF
j_call: TRBJ2-1; cdr3_length: 15; clone_size: NA; v_call: TRBV7-2; d_call: TRBD2; cdr3_nt: TGTGCCAGCAGCTTCCTAGCGGGGACTCCAGGTGAGCAGTTCTTC; cdr3_aa: CASSFLAGTPGEQFF
j_call: TRBJ1-1; cdr3_length: 14; clone_size: NA; v_call: TRBV19; d_call: NA; cdr3_nt: TGTGCCAGTACTGAGGGAAGGGATGACACTGAAGCTTTCTTT; cdr3_aa: CASTEGRDDTEAFF
j_call: TRBJ1-2; cdr3_length: 12; clone_size: NA; v_call: TRBV7-6; d_call: NA; cdr3_nt: TGTGCCAGCAGCTTAGGGGGGGATGGCTACACCTTC; cdr3_aa: CASSLGGDGYTF
j_call: TRBJ1-1; cdr3_length: 11; clone_size: medium-sized; v_call: TRBV4-1; d_call: NA; cdr3_nt: TGCGCCAGCAGCCAAGGCGGCGAAGCTTTCTTT; cdr3_aa: CASSQGGEAFF
j_call: TRBJ1-1; cdr3_length: 12; clone_size: NA; v_call: TRBV6-5; d_call: NA; cdr3_nt: TGTGCCAGCAGTTTCGCTGGGACTGAAGCTTTCTTT; cdr3_aa: CASSFAGTEAFF
j_call: TRBJ1-3; cdr3_length: 16; clone_size: NA; v_call: TRBV10-2; d_call: NA; cdr3_nt: TGCGCCAGCAGTGACTCAGGGGTGAGATTTGGAAACACCATATATTTT; cdr3_aa: CASSDSGVRFGNTIYF
j_call: TRBJ2-7; cdr3_length: 14; clone_size: NA; v_call: TRBV7-9; d_call: NA; cdr3_nt: TGTGCCAGCAGCTTAGCACTGACTTCCTACGAGCAGTACTTC; cdr3_aa: CASSLALTSYEQYF
j_call: TRBJ1-1; cdr3_length: 14; clone_size: few; v_call: TRBV29-1; d_call: NA; cdr3_nt: TGCAGCGTTGAATACCCCTCGGCCAGCCGAGGAGCTTTCTTT; cdr3_aa: CSVEYPSASRGAFF
j_call: TRBJ2-5; cdr3_length: 15; clone_size: NA; v_call: TRBV5-4; d_call: TRBD1; cdr3_nt: TGTGCCAGCAGCTCGGGACAGGGGGCGAGGGAGACCCAGTACTTC; cdr3_aa: CASSSGQGARETQYF
j_call: TRBJ1-1; cdr3_length: 14; clone_size: NA; v_call: TRBV7-9; d_call: NA; cdr3_nt: TGTGCCAGCAGCCCCACACACCTGAACACTGAAGCTTTCTTT; cdr3_aa: CASSPTHLNTEAFF
j_call: TRBJ2-1; cdr3_length: 13; clone_size: NA; v_call: TRBV10-1; d_call: TRBD2; cdr3_nt: TGCGCCAGCAAGGCTAGCGGGGGGCGGGAGCAGTTCTTC; cdr3_aa: CASKASGGREQFF
j_call: TRBJ2-7; cdr3_length: 17; clone_size: NA; v_call: TRBV7-6; d_call: TRBD2; cdr3_nt: TGTGCCAGCAGCTTAGTAGGGGCTAGCGGGGGGAATTACGAGCAGTACTTC; cdr3_aa: CASSLVGASGGNYEQYF
j_call: TRBJ2-2; cdr3_length: 15; clone_size: NA; v_call: TRBV29-1; d_call: TRBD2; cdr3_nt: TGCAGCGTTGTACTAGCGGGGGGGCGTACCGGGGAGCTGTTTTTT; cdr3_aa: CSVVLAGGRTGELFF
j_call: TRBJ1-1; cdr3_length: 14; clone_size: many; v_call: TRBV13; d_call: NA; cdr3_nt: TGTGCCAGCAGCTTAGATTACCGGAGCACTGAAGCTTTCTTT; cdr3_aa: CASSLDYRSTEAFF
j_call: TRBJ2-1; cdr3_length: 15; clone_size: NA; v_call: TRBV27; d_call: NA; cdr3_nt: TGTGCCAGCAACCCAAACCGACAGGTTCTACATGAGCAGTTCTTC; cdr3_aa: CASNPNRQVLHEQFF
j_call: TRBJ2-7; cdr3_length: 11; clone_size: NA; v_call: TRBV6-5; d_call: NA; cdr3_nt: TGTGCCAGCAGCGGACCCTACGAGCAGTACTTC; cdr3_aa: CASSGPYEQYF
j_call: TRBJ1-3; cdr3_length: 14; clone_size: NA; v_call: TRBV7-2; d_call: TRBD1; cdr3_nt: TGTGCCAGCAGCCCCGACAGGGGAGGCAACACCATATATTTT; cdr3_aa: CASSPDRGGNTIYF
j_call: TRBJ2-3; cdr3_length: 15; clone_size: once; v_call: TRBV10-2; d_call: NA; cdr3_nt: TGCGCCAGCAATCCCCAAAGGGGCCGGGATGATACGCAGTATTTT; cdr3_aa: CASNPQRGRDDTQYF